Below are 20 T cell receptor beta chains sequenced from a single sample in a study of shared clonotypes between healthy human individuals. Libraries were prepared by immunoSEQ multiplex PCR; TCRdb keeps only in-frame clonotypes and omits some of them. The table has more than 600,000 clones, roughly nine tenths seen once. Positive CCR7 selection of CD45RO-negative cells yielded the naive CD8 cells, and terminally differentiated effector memory CD45RA+ cells were excluded. The sequencing input was naive CD8+ T cells sorted from blood. The receptor source for this set is a young man in good health.

The chain has TRBV9 and TRBJ2-2; TRBD2 matches 9 bases. With V trimmed by 3 bases and J by 4 bases, 7 bases remained unmatched. CDR3 size: 16 residues. CDR1 is SGDLS and CDR2 is YYNGEE in the germline V gene. The DNA for the CDR3 is TGTGCCAGCAGCGGAGGGCGGGAGGGCCTCACCGGGGAGCTGTTTTTT. Amino acids: CASSGGREGLTGELFF.

This clone was detected only once. The chain joins TRBV28 to TRBJ2-1; D not resolved. The CDR3 consists of 14 residues. V was pared by 3 bases and J by 0 bases, with 6 bases between. CDR1 is MDHEN and CDR2 is SYDVKM in the germline V gene. The CDR3 DNA reads as TGTGCCAGCAGTTTTGACTCCTCCTACAATGAGCAGTTCTTC. It translates to CASSFDSSYNEQFF.

V is TRBV4-2 and J is TRBJ2-1; 8 positions agree with TRBD2. The CDR3 loop spans 15 amino acids. V trimming: 1 base; J trimming: 7 bases; junction bases outside the gene matches: 6. CDR1 is LGHNA, CDR2 YNFKEQ, per germline. The CDR3 protein is CASSQASGPANEQFF. The CDR3 DNA sequence: TGTGCCAGCAGCCAAGCTAGCGGGCCCGCTAATGAGCAGTTCTTC.

This chain connects TRBV11-2 to TRBJ2-7, with a possible D match to TRBD1 (6 bases). The germline CDR1 and CDR2 sequences are SGHAT and FQNNGV. Deletions cut 8 bases from V and 5 bases from J, with 13 bases between. CDR3 length: 12 amino acids. CDR3 DNA: TGTGCCAGCCGGGACATGGGCCACGAGCAGTACTTC. It yields the protein CASRDMGHEQYF.

The V gene is TRBV10-3, the J gene TRBJ1-4, with D tentatively TRBD1 (5 bases). CDR1 and CDR2 from the germline V gene are ENHRY and SYGVKD. V was trimmed by 7 bases and J by 7 bases, leaving 10 bases between them. This CDR3 is 12 amino acids long. CDR3: CAITGGSEKLFF. CDR3 DNA: TGTGCCATCACGGGGGGTAGTGAAAAACTGTTTTTT.

This sequence joins TRBV29-1 and TRBJ1-2; D not certain. Trimming took 0 bases from V and 14 from J, leaving 13 bases between them. This CDR3 has 11 amino acids. Germline CDR1 reads SQVTM; CDR2 reads ANQGSEA. The chain's CDR3 is CSVEDSSFSTF. The CDR3 region has the DNA TGCAGCGTTGAAGACAGCAGTTTTAGTACCTTC.

The rearrangement uses TRBV6-1 and TRBJ2-7, with D possibly being TRBD1 or TRBD2 (5 bases each). CDR3 length: 14 residues. Trimming removed 10 bases from V and 0 bases from J, with 16 bases in between. Germline loops: CDR1 MNHNS, CDR2 SASEGT. This CDR3 is CATEPGRSSYEQYF. The CDR3 bases are TGTGCCACAGAACCGGGACGGAGCTCCTACGAGCAGTACTTC.

This chain connects TRBV19 to TRBJ2-1; TRBD2 agrees at 7 bases. The CDR3 has 16 amino acids. V dropped 0 bases and J dropped 2; count of bases not matched to a gene: 4. Germline lookup yields CDR1 LNHDA and CDR2 SQIVND (reference sequence). The CDR3 bases are TGTGCCAGTAGTATAGATAGCGGGTGGGCCTACAATGAGCAGTTCTTC. This gives the protein CASSIDSGWAYNEQFF.

The CDR3 DNA sequence: TGTGCCTGCTCCTTGGGCCCTAGCGGCTACAATGAGCAGTTCTTC. Encoded protein: CACSLGPSGYNEQFF. The V gene is TRBV6-5, the J gene TRBJ2-1, with TRBD2 matching 7 bases. CDR1 is MNHEY and CDR2 is SVGAGI in the germline V gene. V dropped 11 bases and J dropped 3; count of bases not matched to a gene: 13. This CDR3 spans 15 amino acids.

The chain uses TRBV2 and TRBJ1-1; the D gene is possibly TRBD1 (6 bases). Trimming removed 7 bases from V and 7 bases from J, with 16 bases in between. The CDR3 runs 13 residues. Germline V lookup: CDR1 SNHLY, CDR2 FYNNEI. DNA of the CDR3: TGTGCCAGCAACCTGGGGGCCTACGGTGAAGCTTTCTTT. Translated: CASNLGAYGEAFF.

A note on this clone: Other DNA variants within this sample encode the same CDR3. The chain couples TRBV28 to TRBJ1-1, with 7 bases that match TRBD1. Germline CDR1 reads MDHEN; CDR2 reads SYDVKM. With 5 bases clipped from V and 2 bases from J, the junction kept 5 bases outside the gene matches. The CDR3 is 14 amino acids. The CDR3 DNA is TGTGCCAGCAGTCCGGACAGGCCCAACACTGAAGCTTTCTTT. Translating it yields CASSPDRPNTEAFF.

This clone appeared a single time. This chain uses TRBV6-1 with TRBJ2-7, with D uncertain. The CDR3 contains 10 residues. Germline CDR1 is MNHNS and CDR2 is SASEGT. The V end lost 7 bases, the J end lost 7 bases, and 8 bases lay between the germline ends. The CDR3 DNA reads TGTGCCAGCAATGGGTTAGAGCAGTACTTC. It yields the protein CASNGLEQYF.

On this clone itself: Different DNA sequences within this sample yield the same CDR3. V and J are TRBV27 and TRBJ2-1, with D possibly TRBD2 on 6 matching bases. Trimming removed 3 bases from V and 4 bases from J, with 7 bases in between. There are 13 residues in the CDR3. Germline lookup yields CDR1 MNHEY and CDR2 SMNVEV (reference sequence). CDR3 nucleotide sequence: TGTGCCAGCAGTTTGCGGGGTTACAATGAGCAGTTCTTC. The encoded protein is CASSLRGYNEQFF.

The gene calls are TRBV5-6 and TRBJ2-7; a possible D gene is TRBD1 (6 bases). The germline V gene has CDR1 SGHDT and CDR2 YYEEEE. The CDR3 runs 17 residues. Trimming took off 3 bases at V and 6 bases at J, with 25 bases between the two ends. In nucleotides, the CDR3 is TGTGCCAGCAGCTCCACGACGTTACAGGGAATGTTAGGCGAGCAGTACTTC. It translates to CASSSTTLQGMLGEQYF.

The chain uses TRBV27 and TRBJ1-2, with D possibly TRBD1 on 5 matching bases. Germline V gene data show CDR1 as MNHEY and CDR2 as SMNVEV (reference sequence). Trimming cost V 0 bases and J 3 bases, with 11 bases left between them. The CDR3 loop spans 15 amino acids. CDR3 nucleotides: TGTGCCAGCAGTTTATCCGTCAGGACATACTATGGCTACACCTTC. Its translation: CASSLSVRTYYGYTF.

The chain couples TRBV6-6 to TRBJ2-3; 9 nucleotides line up with TRBD2. V dropped 2 bases and J dropped 5; count of bases not matched to a gene: 8. Per germline, CDR1 MNHNY and CDR2 SVGAGI (reference sequence). The CDR3 loop spans 16 amino acids. The CDR3 sequence: CASSYTREGPGDTQYF. DNA for the CDR3: TGTGCCAGCAGTTACACGCGGGAGGGCCCCGGAGATACGCAGTATTTT.

This chain connects TRBV11-2 to TRBJ2-1; possibly TRBD1 for D (5 bases). Germline lookup yields CDR1 SGHAT and CDR2 FQNNGV. The CDR3 runs to 18 residues. The ends were cut back, 1 base at V and 4 bases at J, with 20 bases in the middle. The CDR3 DNA is TGTGCCAGCAGCTTAGCCCTACTTGGGGCGGAGCAATACAATGAGCAGTTCTTC. It encodes CASSLALLGAEQYNEQFF.

This clone was recorded only once. The chain links TRBV2 to TRBJ2-1; D may be TRBD2 (5 bases). The CDR3 length is 17 residues. CDR1 SNHLY and CDR2 FYNNEI come from the germline V gene. V lost 0 bases to trimming and J lost 7 bases, with 19 bases between them. This CDR3 reads CASSEALSVIWRNEQFF. The CDR3 region has the DNA TGTGCCAGCAGTGAAGCGCTTAGCGTGATTTGGCGGAATGAGCAGTTCTTC.

The chain joins TRBV9 to TRBJ1-2; 10 positions agree with TRBD1. This CDR3 region has 12 residues. Germline lookup yields CDR1 SGDLS and CDR2 YYNGEE. The trim removed 7 bases at V and 6 bases at J, leaving 3 bases unmatched. This CDR3 is CASRQGANGYTF. CDR3 DNA: TGTGCCAGCCGACAGGGGGCGAATGGCTACACCTTC.

This rearrangement joins TRBV7-9 to TRBJ1-1; D gene ambiguous. Germline CDR1 reads SEHNR; CDR2 reads FQNEAQ (reference sequence). The CDR3 length is 13 residues. V was pared by 5 bases and J by 0 bases, with 7 bases between. Here the CDR3 reads CASSRAVNTEAFF. The CDR3, as DNA: TGTGCCAGCAGCAGGGCGGTGAACACTGAAGCTTTCTTT.